The clone carrying this T cell receptor beta chain was counted between two and nine times. Germline CDR1 MNHEY, CDR2 SMNVEV (reference sequence). Unmatched junction bases numbered 10, after V lost 8 bases and J lost 4 bases. This CDR3 has 14 amino acids. Sequencing templates came from extracted RNA that was reverse transcribed into cDNA. Sequenced by immunoSEQ multiplex PCR; TCRdb stores in-frame clones only, minus some. The sample lists about 92,000 clones, 44% occurring once. Treatment of the sample: oral pan-JAK inhibitor, 5-10 mg twice daily. Alopecia areata patients provided lesional scalp punch biopsies and peripheral blood. A FACSAria was used to sort CD4+ and CD8+ T cells. These cells came from PBMCs. The data derive from a study of CD8+ T cells in alopecia areata. Turning to the study itself: A regimen of oral tofacitinib, 5 to 10 mg twice daily, was given to treated patients.

The sequences come from CD8+ T cells sorted from blood, collected at week 24, from a patient treated with tofacitinib. The sequence came from a human donor with alopecia areata. The rearrangement links TRBV27 to TRBJ2-7; 8 nucleotides agree with TRBD1. The CDR3 DNA is TGTGCCAGCGGAACGACAGGGGTAGGATACGAGCAGTACTTC. This codes for CASGTTGVGYEQYF.